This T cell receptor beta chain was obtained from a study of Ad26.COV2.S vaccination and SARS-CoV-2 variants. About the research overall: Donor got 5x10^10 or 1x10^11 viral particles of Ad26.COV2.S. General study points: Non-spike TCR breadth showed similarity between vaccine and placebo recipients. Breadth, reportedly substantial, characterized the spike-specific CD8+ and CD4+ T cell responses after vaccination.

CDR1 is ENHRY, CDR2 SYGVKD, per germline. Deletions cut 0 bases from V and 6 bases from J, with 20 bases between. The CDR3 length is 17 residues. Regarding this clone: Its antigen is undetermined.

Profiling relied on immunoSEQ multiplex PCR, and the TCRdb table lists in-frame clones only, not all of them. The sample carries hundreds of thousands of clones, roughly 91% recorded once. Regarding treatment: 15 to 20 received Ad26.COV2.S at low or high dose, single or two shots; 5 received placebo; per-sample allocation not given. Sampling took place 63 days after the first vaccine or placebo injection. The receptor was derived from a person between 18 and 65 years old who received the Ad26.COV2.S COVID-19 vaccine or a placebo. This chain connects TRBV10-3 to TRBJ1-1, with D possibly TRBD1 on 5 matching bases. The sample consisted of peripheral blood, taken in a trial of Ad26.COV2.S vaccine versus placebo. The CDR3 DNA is TGTGCCATCAGTGAGTCGCCCTCCGACGGGGGTCCCGCTGAAGCTTTCTTT. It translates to CAISESPSDGGPAEAFF.